This note documents a single T cell receptor (beta chain) sequence. Its antigen is as yet unknown. This entry comes from a study of beta chain features in type 1 diabetes. General study points: Comparison showed that naive, central memory and Treg TCRB repertoires appeared more similar among patients than among healthy donors. Type 1 diabetes patients had moderately but significantly shorter TCRB CDR3s in all four CD4+ subsets. Lower insertion and higher deletion counts appeared at VDJ junctions in type 1 diabetes patients.

Sampling consisted of one heparinised blood draw per donor, averaging approximately 100 mL. Expressed TCRB transcripts were sequenced, since all the RNA that had been isolated was reverse transcribed. Some 4 million reads on average were seen across naive, central memory and regulatory T cell samples. The data were produced by immunoSEQ multiplex PCR, yet TCRdb's version contains in-frame clones alone and is incomplete. The table includes 200,000 to 300,000 clones, 20% detected once. CDR1 LNHNV and CDR2 YYDKDF come from the germline V gene (reference sequence). The CDR3 runs 18 residues. The junction had 8 bases not matched to a gene; V was cut back by 0 bases and J by 0 bases.

Sequenced input: naive CD4+ T cells from blood. The sequence was obtained from a woman between 40 and 55 years old with type 1 diabetes. The rearrangement uses TRBV15 and TRBJ1-3, with 7 bases aligning to TRBD1. CDR3 protein: CATSRDHPGGSSGNTIYF. CDR3 coding DNA: TGTGCCACCAGCAGAGATCATCCAGGGGGGTCCTCTGGAAACACCATATATTTT.